Following are 28 T cell receptor beta chains from one sample sequenced in a study of T cell repertoires in cytomegalovirus infection. One entry per CDR3 protein results from TCRdb running MiXCR on the reads. The sample consists of about 490,000 distinct CDR3 sequences, 15% to 20% of them appearing once. Source material: CD8+ T cells from PBMCs. The receptor set was obtained from a human donor in good health (CMV status not recorded). Some clones in this sample may be carry-over from other donors' samples.

This clonotype was observed at least ten times. This chain joins TRBV4-1 and TRBJ2-3, with 7 nucleotides matching TRBD1. Losses at the gene ends were 4 bases for V and 3 bases for J; bases not matched to a gene: 10. Germline V gene lookup returns CDR1 MGHRA and CDR2 YSYEKL. The CDR3 runs to 16 residues. This chain's CDR3 is CASSPRDSTTTDTQYF. The DNA for the CDR3 is TGCGCCAGCAGCCCACGGGACAGCACCACGACAGATACGCAGTATTTT.

This clonotype showed up just a few times. The chain combines TRBV6-5 with TRBJ2-6; 11 bases are shared with TRBD1. V gave up 6 bases and J gave up 2 bases; unmatched junction bases: 9. CDR1 and CDR2 (germline): MNHEY, SVGAGI. The CDR3 runs 18 residues. CDR3 residues: CASRLRDRGYAGANVLTF. CDR3 nucleotides: TGTGCCAGCAGGCTCCGGGACAGGGGGTATGCTGGGGCCAACGTCCTGACTTTC.

This clonotype was detected ten times or more. The chain has TRBV27 and TRBJ2-7; D is unclear. V was pared by 5 bases and J by 4 bases, with 12 bases between. This CDR3 has 13 residues. CDR1 and CDR2 (germline): MNHEY, SMNVEV (reference sequence). The CDR3 DNA reads as TGTGCCAGCAGTAAAGGGTCCCCTTACGAGCAGTACTTC. Amino acids: CASSKGSPYEQYF.

This clonotype was picked up many times. The chain combines TRBV4-1 with TRBJ1-5; D is undetermined. V lost 1 base, J lost 0 bases, and 10 bases lay in between. The germline CDR1 and CDR2 sequences are MGHRA and YSYEKL. The CDR3 totals 16 residues. Written as DNA, the CDR3 is TGCGCCAGCAGCCAAGTTTGGGTTTCTAGCAATCAGCCCCAGCATTTT. Residues: CASSQVWVSSNQPQHF.

This chain uses TRBV5-1 with TRBJ2-7; D perhaps matches TRBD1 (5 bases). Per the germline V gene, CDR1 is SGHRS and CDR2 is YFSETQ. This CDR3 spans 17 amino acids. Trimming shortened V by 0 bases and J by 2 bases, and 18 bases separated the two germline ends. CDR3 in DNA: TGCGCCAGCAGCTTGGCCCGTCTAGGGGCCGATCCCTACGAGCAGTACTTC. This gives the protein CASSLARLGADPYEQYF.

The table lists this clonotype with many counts. V gene TRBV7-9 combines with J gene TRBJ1-2, with a weak D call TRBD1 (5 bases). CDR3 length equals 20 residues. Per germline, CDR1 SEHNR and CDR2 FQNEAQ (reference sequence). Deletions cut 5 bases from V and 0 bases from J, with 28 bases between. The CDR3 loop reads CASSGGTSVPPKLANYGYTF. In DNA, the CDR3 is TGTGCCAGCAGCGGAGGGACTTCCGTTCCACCAAAGTTAGCTAACTATGGCTACACCTTC.

This sequence joins TRBV2 and TRBJ1-1; D unclear. Trimming took 10 bases from V and 0 from J, leaving 9 bases between them. Germline CDR1 and CDR2: SNHLY and FYNNEI. This CDR3 comprises 12 residues. The CDR3 DNA sequence: TGTGCCAAGGAACCACTGAACACTGAAGCTTTCTTT. Its translation is CAKEPLNTEAFF.

This clonotype was recorded at least ten times. The chain recombines TRBV6-5 with TRBJ2-1; 8 bases match TRBD2. V trimming: 4 bases; J trimming: 7 bases; junction bases outside the gene matches: 12. The CDR3 length is 16 residues. The germline CDR1 and CDR2 sequences are MNHEY and SVGAGI. The CDR3 protein is CASSSAGDGGGNEQFF. The CDR3 DNA reads TGTGCCAGCAGTTCAGCGGGAGATGGGGGTGGGAATGAGCAGTTCTTC.

This clonotype was seen a few times. The chain joins TRBV11-2 to TRBJ1-1, with 7 nucleotides matching TRBD1. The junction had 9 bases not matched to a gene; V was cut back by 3 bases and J by 8 bases. CDR1 is SGHAT and CDR2 is FQNNGV in the germline V gene. The CDR3 length is 14 residues. The CDR3 DNA is TGTGCCAGCAGCTTGAGACAGGGACTATTGGAAGCTTTCTTT. As protein: CASSLRQGLLEAFF.

This clonotype was seen at least ten times. The chain joins TRBV7-6 to TRBJ1-1; D is unclear. CDR3 length equals 14 residues. Germline V CDR1 and CDR2: SGHVS, FNYEAQ. V lost 1 base and J 7 bases, leaving 13 bases between the germline ends. The CDR3 sequence: CASSLVGGYDEAFF. The DNA of the CDR3 is TGTGCCAGCAGCTTAGTTGGAGGATATGATGAAGCTTTCTTT.

This clonotype has just a few counts. The chain recombines TRBV13 with TRBJ2-7; weak D call: TRBD1 (6 bases). Germline CDR1 and CDR2: PRHDT and FYEKMQ (reference sequence). The V end lost 5 bases, the J end lost 3 bases, and 17 bases lay between the germline ends. This CDR3 is built from 15 residues. The CDR3 DNA reads TGTGCCAGCAGCGAGAACGGGCAAGGGGGCTACGAGCAGTACTTC. Its translation is CASSENGQGGYEQYF.

The J gene is TRBJ2-7, the V gene TRBV27, with 8 bases aligning to TRBD2. J gave up 2 bases and V 5 bases, and 8 bases lay outside the gene matches. Germline CDR1 reads MNHEY; CDR2 reads SMNVEV (reference sequence). The CDR3 is made up of 15 amino acids. This chain's CDR3 is CASSPGRALTYEQYF. In DNA form, the CDR3 reads TGTGCCAGCAGTCCCGGGAGGGCCCTTACCTACGAGCAGTACTTC.

This clonotype showed up many times. This CDR3 reads CASSLPPGQTNEQFF. The CDR3, as DNA: TGTGCCAGCAGTTTACCCCCTGGACAGACCAATGAGCAGTTCTTC. V gene TRBV27 combines with J gene TRBJ2-1; a possible D gene is TRBD1 (6 bases). The CDR3 has 15 amino acids. Germline CDR1 and CDR2: MNHEY and SMNVEV (reference sequence). Trimming left V 2 bases short and J 6 bases short, with 14 bases between.

This clonotype was observed many times. This chain's CDR3 is CASLRGHTQYF. The CDR3 DNA reads as TGTGCCAGCCTTAGAGGCCATACGCAGTATTTT. The rearrangement links TRBV7-8 to TRBJ2-3; D not resolved. The CDR3 spans 11 residues. Germline assignment: CDR1 SGHVS and CDR2 FQNEAQ. V dropped 8 bases and J dropped 7 bases, with 10 bases sitting between them.

In this sample, this clonotype turned up many times. V is TRBV12-3 or TRBV12-4 and J is TRBJ1-6; a possible D gene is TRBD1 (5 bases). The ends were cut back, 5 bases at V and 4 bases at J, with 9 bases in the middle. The CDR3 runs 14 residues. The CDR3 DNA reads as TGTGCCAGCAGTCCGGGACGGTATAATTCACCCCTCCACTTT. Protein product: CASSPGRYNSPLHF.

This clonotype was recorded many times. The J gene is TRBJ2-7, the V gene TRBV7-9; D unresolved. The CDR3 is 12 residues long. Looked up from germline, CDR1 is SEHNR and CDR2 is FQNEAQ (reference sequence). V lost 3 bases and J 6 bases, leaving 9 bases between the germline ends. CDR3 DNA: TGTGCCAGCAGCTTCCGGCCAGGCGAGCAGTACTTC. This translates into CASSFRPGEQYF.

This clonotype was recorded at least ten times. DNA for the CDR3: TGTGCCAGCAGCTTAGAAGCCAGGGCAGATACGCAGTATTTT. This sequence encodes CASSLEARADTQYF. The chain links TRBV7-6 to TRBJ2-3; D is possibly TRBD1 (5 bases). In germline, CDR1 is SGHVS, CDR2 FNYEAQ. Trimming took off 1 base at V and 4 bases at J, with 9 bases between the two ends. The CDR3 is 14 amino acids.

This clonotype was recorded at least ten times. The chain is built from TRBV6-5 and TRBJ1-6; 10 bases align to TRBD1. The germline V gene has CDR1 MNHEY and CDR2 SVGAGI. The CDR3 runs to 16 residues. The ends lost 5 bases at V and 6 bases at J; junction bases unmatched: 7. CDR3: CASSTGTGVGNSPLHF. CDR3 coding DNA: TGTGCCAGCAGTACCGGGACAGGGGTGGGTAATTCACCCCTCCACTTT.

This clonotype showed up many times. V and J are TRBV28 and TRBJ2-2; 7 bases line up with TRBD1. Unmatched junction bases numbered 9, after V lost 6 bases and J lost 2 bases. Germline CDR1 reads MDHEN; CDR2 reads SYDVKM. There are 16 residues in the CDR3. CDR3 DNA sequence: TGTGCCAGCAGGAACAGGGGTAACGATAACACCGGGGAGCTGTTTTTT. Protein: CASRNRGNDNTGELFF.

This clonotype was seen at least ten times. This chain connects TRBV7-3 to TRBJ2-3, with D tentatively TRBD2 (6 bases). The V and J ends lost 4 bases and 0 bases respectively, with 8 bases between them. Germline lookup yields CDR1 SGHTA and CDR2 FQGTGA. This CDR3 is 14 amino acids long. CDR3 in amino acids: CASSSGDSTDTQYF. Written as DNA, the CDR3 is TGTGCCAGCAGCTCGGGGGACAGCACAGATACGCAGTATTTT.

There are many counts of this clonotype. This sequence joins TRBV20-1 and TRBJ2-5, with 11 nucleotides matching TRBD2. Germline CDR1 is DFQATT and CDR2 is SNEGSKA (reference sequence). The V and J ends lost 8 bases and 2 bases, in that order; junction bases with no gene match: 19. The CDR3 spans 18 residues. The CDR3 DNA sequence: TGCAGTCCCACTATATGGTCCGGGACTAGCGGTCCACAAGAGACCCAGTACTTC. This codes for CSPTIWSGTSGPQETQYF.

The chain uses TRBV19 and TRBJ2-1, with 14 bases matching TRBD2. V was pared by 8 bases and J by 7 bases, with 7 bases of the junction left unmatched. This CDR3 region has 15 residues. CDR1 and CDR2 (germline): LNHDA, SQIVND (reference sequence). The CDR3 sequence: CASSGLAGVMNEQFF. For the CDR3, the DNA is TGTGCCAGTTCGGGACTAGCGGGAGTAATGAATGAGCAGTTCTTC.

The J gene is TRBJ2-3, the V gene TRBV10-3; 8 nucleotides match TRBD1. J lost 1 base, V lost 3 bases, and 9 bases had no gene match. CDR3 length: 17 amino acids. Per germline, CDR1 ENHRY and CDR2 SYGVKD. The CDR3: CAISEGQGAGGTDTQYF. The CDR3 DNA is TGTGCCATCAGTGAAGGCCAGGGGGCAGGGGGCACAGATACGCAGTATTTT.

The rearrangement uses TRBV25-1 and TRBJ1-6; possible D gene TRBD1, 6 bases. The CDR3 has 15 residues. Germline V CDR1 and CDR2: MGHDK, SYGVNS. V lost 5 bases to trimming and J lost 6 bases, with 14 bases between them. In nucleotides, the CDR3 is TGTGCCAGCAGTTATACCGGGGGCAGTAATTCACCCCTCCACTTT. This sequence encodes CASSYTGGSNSPLHF.

Only a few counts were recorded for this clonotype. CDR3 sequence reads: CASDEVGLDTGELFF. CDR3 DNA sequence: TGTGCCAGCGATGAAGTTGGCCTCGACACCGGGGAGCTGTTTTTT. The rearrangement links TRBV6-4 to TRBJ2-2; D uncertain. The CDR3 spans 15 residues. V lost 8 bases, J lost 3 bases, and 16 bases lay in between. CDR1 and CDR2 from the germline V gene are MRHNA and SNTAGT.

The chain carries TRBV29-1 and TRBJ1-1; D possibly corresponds to TRBD1 (5 bases). Trimming shortened V by 8 bases and J by 1 base, and 20 bases separated the two germline ends. The CDR3 is made up of 15 amino acids. Germline lookup yields CDR1 SQVTM and CDR2 ANQGSEA. CDR3 loop: CSSQTASWENTEAFF. CDR3 sequence (DNA): TGCAGCTCGCAGACAGCGTCTTGGGAGAACACTGAAGCTTTCTTT. The variable domain in full, completed from reference TRBV29-1 and TRBJ1-1, reads SAVISQKPSRDICQRGTSLTIQCQVDSQVTMMFWYRQQPGQSLTLIATANQGSEATYESGFVIDKFPISRPNLTFSTLTVSNMSPEDSSIYLCSSQTASWENTEAFFGQGTRLTVV.

On this clonotype: The germline gene is not matched at one end of the junction; a read error may be the cause. The chain employs TRBV6-1 and TRBJ1-5; 7 nucleotides agree with TRBD1. CDR3 length equals 15 residues. The V gene's germline CDR1 is MNHNS and CDR2 SASEGT. CDR3 in amino acids: CASSALQGSNQPQNF. In nucleotides, the CDR3 is TGTGCCAGCAGTGCGCTACAGGGGAGCAATCAGCCCCAGAATTTT.

The chain has TRBV27 and TRBJ2-7, with TRBD2 identical over 10 bases. CDR1 MNHEY and CDR2 SMNVEV come from the germline V gene (reference sequence). The CDR3 spans 20 residues. Germline trimming cut 5 bases from V and 2 bases from J; bases unmatched to any gene: 21. As DNA, the CDR3 is TGTGCCAGCAGTCTTAGGGATTTCCTCGGGACTAGCGACAATACCTACGAGCAGTACTTC. The encoded protein is CASSLRDFLGTSDNTYEQYF.